In its sample, the clone carrying this TCR beta chain was seen once. Its specificity is unknown. This specimen belongs to a study of Ad26.COV2.S vaccination and SARS-CoV-2 variants. Findings and caveats of the study: Once vaccination had occurred, spike-specific CD8+ and CD4+ T cell responses reportedly showed substantial breadth.

The CDR3 length is 14 residues. The germline V gene has CDR1 GTSNPN and CDR2 SVGIG (reference sequence). The V and J ends lost 2 bases and 2 bases, in that order; junction bases with no gene match: 2. Produced via immunoSEQ multiplex PCR; TCRdb's table is partial and in-frame only. The sample yields approximately 300,000 clones, 86% seen once. The treatment denotes: some 19 received Ad26.COV2.S at low or high dose, single or two shots; 5 received placebo; per-sample allocation not given. Samples came from day 63 after the first vaccine or placebo injection. Here the sequenced sample was peripheral blood, taken in a trial of Ad26.COV2.S vaccine versus placebo. This receptor was identified in a person between 18 and 65 years old who received the Ad26.COV2.S COVID-19 vaccine or a placebo. The J gene is TRBJ1-4, the V gene TRBV30, with 7 nucleotides matching TRBD1. This CDR3 reads CAWSKTGTNEKLFF. The CDR3 bases are TGTGCCTGGAGTAAGACAGGGACTAATGAAAAACTGTTTTTT.